The 21 T cell receptor beta chains presented below share a single source sample, sequenced in a study of T-cell memory formation after mild COVID-19. TCRdb re-called the 5' RACE reads with MiXCR, one entry per CDR3 protein. The data hold fewer than 250,000 distinct CDR3 sequences, with under 12% observed a single time. Sequencing was carried out using PBMCs or a T cell subset sorted from them (not recorded which). Every receptor here comes from a man aged 18-30 years who had mild COVID-19 (a few samples of this study predate the infection). Cell type and time point are not known.

A few counts support this clonotype. The chain combines TRBV7-2 with TRBJ2-5; possible D gene TRBD2, 5 bases. The CDR3 has 11 amino acids. Germline values: CDR1 SGHTA, CDR2 FQGNSA. Trimming took 3 bases from V and 10 from J, leaving 9 bases between them. This CDR3 is CASSLKEVQYF. In nucleotides, the CDR3 is TGTGCCAGCAGCTTGAAGGAGGTCCAGTACTTC.

The genes are TRBV15 and TRBJ1-5, with unresolved D. This CDR3 comprises 14 residues. V lost 0 bases and J lost 7, with 10 bases in between. Germline CDR1 is LNHNV and CDR2 is YYDKDF (reference sequence). The CDR3 spells CATSRDRLFQPQHF. The CDR3 DNA reads TGTGCCACCAGCAGAGATCGTCTTTTCCAGCCCCAGCATTTT.

Ten or more counts support this clonotype. The chain is built from TRBV5-1 and TRBJ2-5; 9 bases map to TRBD1. Germline lookup yields CDR1 SGHRS and CDR2 YFSETQ. The CDR3 contains 14 residues. Germline trimming cut 0 bases from V and 5 bases from J; bases unmatched to any gene: 2. This CDR3 reads CASSLGTGVETQYF. The CDR3 region has the DNA TGCGCCAGCAGCTTGGGGACAGGGGTTGAGACCCAGTACTTC.

This CDR3 is CASSLPTVPHEQYV. CDR3 in DNA: TGTGCCAGCAGCTTGCCGACAGTCCCCCACGAGCAGTACGTC. This chain joins TRBV5-6 and TRBJ2-7, with D tentatively TRBD1 (5 bases). V gave up 1 base and J gave up 5 bases, with 13 bases separating them. This CDR3 is 14 amino acids long. Germline loops: CDR1 SGHDT, CDR2 YYEEEE.

V and J are TRBV20-1 and TRBJ2-7; D is perhaps TRBD2 (7 bases). The V and J ends lost 4 bases and 3 bases respectively, with 16 bases between them. CDR1 and CDR2 from the germline V gene are DFQATT and SNEGSKA (reference sequence). The CDR3 has 14 amino acids. The CDR3 DNA sequence: TGCAGTGCTAAAGAAGGGGGGGCCATCTACGAGCAGTACTTC. It codes for CSAKEGGAIYEQYF.

The chain employs TRBV2 and TRBJ1-5, with TRBD1 as a possible D gene (5 bases). The CDR3 is made up of 13 amino acids. The ends were cut back, 8 bases at V and 4 bases at J, with 12 bases in the middle. CDR1 and CDR2 from the germline V gene are SNHLY and FYNNEI. CDR3 sequence: CASVTDSNQPQHF. DNA for the CDR3: TGTGCCAGCGTAACAGACAGTAATCAGCCCCAGCATTTT.

This clonotype showed up just a few times. The chain couples TRBV3-1 to TRBJ2-3, with 8 bases matching TRBD2. This CDR3 comprises 16 residues. The germline gives CDR1 LGHDT, CDR2 YNNKEL (reference sequence). V lost 4 bases, J lost 2 bases, and 8 bases stayed unmatched. CDR3 sequence: CASSPLAGGVTDTQYF. The CDR3 DNA is TGTGCCAGCAGCCCCCTTGCGGGGGGCGTCACAGATACGCAGTATTTT.

This chain connects TRBV29-1 to TRBJ2-5; D is perhaps TRBD1 (5 bases). V lost 7 bases and J lost 5, with 17 bases in between. The length of the CDR3 is 13 residues. CDR1 and CDR2 (germline): SQVTM, ANQGSEA. This CDR3 reads CSGGARSAETQYF. CDR3 nucleotide sequence: TGCAGCGGGGGCGCACGATCGGCGGAGACCCAGTACTTC.

The chain links TRBV27 to TRBJ2-5; 12 nucleotides align to TRBD2. The CDR3 length is 16 residues. Germline V CDR1 and CDR2: MNHEY, SMNVEV (reference sequence). The V and J ends lost 8 bases and 1 base, in that order; junction bases with no gene match: 8. This CDR3 is CASRRLAGGGQETQYF. In DNA form, the CDR3 reads TGTGCCAGCCGCCGGCTAGCGGGGGGGGGCCAAGAGACCCAGTACTTC.

This clonotype has only a few counts. The V gene is TRBV5-1, the J gene TRBJ2-2, with 8 positions matching TRBD1. This CDR3 is 15 amino acids long. V shed 3 bases and J 1 base; nucleotides not matched to a gene: 2. Germline V lookup: CDR1 SGHRS, CDR2 YFSETQ. The CDR3 protein is CASSWTGKNTGELFF. The CDR3 coding sequence is TGCGCCAGCAGCTGGACAGGGAAGAACACCGGGGAGCTGTTTTTT.

This clonotype was seen more than once but under ten times. The gene calls are TRBV4-1 and TRBJ1-2; D gene ambiguous. Trimming removed 1 base from V and 8 bases from J, with 11 bases in between. This CDR3 is 13 amino acids long. Looked up from germline, CDR1 is MGHRA and CDR2 is YSYEKL. In DNA, the CDR3 is TGCGCCAGCAGCCAAGTAGCCCGGCGCGGCTACACCTTC. It encodes CASSQVARRGYTF.

Only a few counts were recorded for this clonotype. The chain combines TRBV14 with TRBJ1-1, with TRBD1 identical over 7 bases. The V and J ends lost 4 bases and 8 bases, in that order; junction bases with no gene match: 7. The CDR3 extends over 13 amino acids. The germline gives CDR1 SGHDN, CDR2 FVKESK. For the CDR3, the DNA is TGTGCCAGCAGCCGAGAACGACAGGGAGAAGCTTTCTTT. Encoded protein: CASSRERQGEAFF.

This clonotype was observed a few times. J is TRBJ2-1 and V is TRBV5-5; D is possibly TRBD1 (6 bases). The CDR3 length is 16 residues. The ends were cut back, 3 bases at V and 3 bases at J, with 16 bases in the middle. The V gene's germline CDR1 is SGHKS and CDR2 YYEKEE (reference sequence). The CDR3 DNA follows: TGTGCCAGCAGCTCAGCCCGTGGGGACAACTACAATGAGCAGTTCTTC. It is translated as CASSSARGDNYNEQFF. The full variable domain, with the rest looked up from reference TRBV5-5 and TRBJ2-1, is DAGVTQSPTHLIKTRGQQVTLRCSPISGHKSVSWYQQVLGQGPQFIFQYYEKEERGRGNFPDRFSARQFPNYSSELNVNALLLGDSALYLCASSSARGDNYNEQFFGPGTRLTVL.

This clonotype occurred a few times. DNA of the CDR3: TGTGCCAGTAGTTCCCGTACTAGCGGGGCTAAAGAGACCCAGTACTTC. It encodes CASSSRTSGAKETQYF. The chain links TRBV19 to TRBJ2-5, with 10 bases lining up with TRBD2. CDR3 length: 16 amino acids. CDR1 and CDR2 (germline): LNHDA, SQIVND (reference sequence). The trim removed 5 bases at V and 3 bases at J, leaving 9 bases unmatched. Looking up the rest from reference TRBV19 and TRBJ2-5 gives the full variable domain: DGGITQSPKYLFRKEGQNVTLSCEQNLNHDAMYWYRQDPGQGLRLIYYSQIVNDFQKGDIAEGYSVSREKKESFPLTVTSAQKNPTAFYLCASSSRTSGAKETQYFGPGTRLLVL.

The V gene is TRBV9, the J gene TRBJ2-2; possibly TRBD1 for D (5 bases). Per germline, CDR1 SGDLS and CDR2 YYNGEE. Trimming removed 1 base from V and 3 bases from J, with 13 bases in between. This CDR3 contains 16 residues. CDR3 in DNA: TGTGCCAGCAGCGTATCCCCGGCAGGGCACACCGGGGAGCTGTTTTTT. Its protein product is CASSVSPAGHTGELFF.

V usage is TRBV30 and J usage is TRBJ2-7; no definite D call. This CDR3 has 14 amino acids. Trimming shortened V by 4 bases and J by 1 base, and 14 bases separated the two germline ends. CDR1 and CDR2 (germline): GTSNPN, SVGIG (reference sequence). CDR3 residues: CAWTPEGFSYEQYF. The CDR3, as DNA: TGTGCCTGGACCCCGGAAGGGTTTTCCTACGAGCAGTACTTC.

J is TRBJ2-1 and V is TRBV19; 10 positions agree with TRBD2. CDR1 is LNHDA, CDR2 SQIVND, per germline (reference sequence). This CDR3 contains 16 residues. Trimming cost V 1 base and J 0 bases; bases outside gene matches: 0. This CDR3 is CASSIGTSGSYNEQFF. For the CDR3, the DNA is TGTGCCAGTAGTATAGGGACTAGCGGCTCCTACAATGAGCAGTTCTTC.

This clonotype was seen only a few times. The CDR3 DNA sequence: TGTGCCAGCAGCTTAGAGGCGCGAGTGGGGGGGCGGCCGACCTTC. Amino acids: CASSLEARVGGRPTF. The chain employs TRBV7-2 and TRBJ1-2, with D perhaps matching TRBD1 (6 bases). Trimming stripped 1 base from V and 14 bases from J, with 23 bases between. CDR1 and CDR2 (germline): SGHTA, FQGNSA. The CDR3 runs to 15 residues. The full variable domain, with the rest looked up from reference TRBV7-2 and TRBJ1-2, is GAGVSQSPSNKVTEKGKDVELRCDPISGHTALYWYRQSLGQGLEFLIYFQGNSAPDKSGLPSDRFSAERTGGSVSTLTIQRTQQEDSAVYLCASSLEARVGGRPTFGSGTRLTVV.

This clonotype turned up a few times. V gene TRBV9 combines with J gene TRBJ1-3; no clear D. Trimming removed 6 bases from V and 0 bases from J, with 4 bases in between. This CDR3 contains 12 residues. CDR1 SGDLS and CDR2 YYNGEE come from the germline V gene. The CDR3 nucleotides are TGTGCCAGCACAGGCTCTGGAAACACCATATATTTT. Translating it yields CASTGSGNTIYF.

The gene calls are TRBV2 and TRBJ1-2; no firm D call. V was pared by 1 base and J by 5 bases, with 11 bases between. CDR1 is SNHLY, CDR2 FYNNEI, per germline. This CDR3 contains 14 residues. The CDR3 DNA follows: TGTGCCAGCAGTGAAGTGCAGGTGGGGTATGGCTACACCTTC. Protein sequence: CASSEVQVGYGYTF.

This clonotype occurred a few times. The chain employs TRBV18 and TRBJ2-3, with 7 bases aligning to TRBD2. From germline, CDR1 is KGHSH and CDR2 LQKENI. This CDR3 spans 16 amino acids. V was clipped by 1 base and J by 2 bases; unmatched bases: 6. The CDR3 protein is CASSPLGLGPTDTQYF. Here the CDR3 DNA reads TGTGCCAGCTCACCACTAGGACTAGGCCCCACAGATACGCAGTATTTT.